Sequencing of this T cell receptor beta chain was carried out in a study of control samples from healthy donors and cancer patients. The CDR3 runs to 15 residues. Germline CDR1 is KGHDR and CDR2 is SFDVKD. J was trimmed by 6 bases and V by 7 bases; bases with no gene match: 8. The repertoire was sequenced with immunoSEQ multiplex PCR; TCRdb's copy has only in-frame clones and lacks some. The sample holds 70,000 or so clones; approximately 87% are singletons and the top ten take 25% to 30%. Specimen: blood. This TCR was sampled from a man aged 50 to 59 in good health. The chain couples TRBV24-1 to TRBJ2-7; 13 bases align to TRBD2. The CDR3 DNA is TGTGCCACCAGCCGAGGACTAGCGGGAGCAGGCGAGCAGTACTTC. Amino acids: CATSRGLAGAGEQYF.